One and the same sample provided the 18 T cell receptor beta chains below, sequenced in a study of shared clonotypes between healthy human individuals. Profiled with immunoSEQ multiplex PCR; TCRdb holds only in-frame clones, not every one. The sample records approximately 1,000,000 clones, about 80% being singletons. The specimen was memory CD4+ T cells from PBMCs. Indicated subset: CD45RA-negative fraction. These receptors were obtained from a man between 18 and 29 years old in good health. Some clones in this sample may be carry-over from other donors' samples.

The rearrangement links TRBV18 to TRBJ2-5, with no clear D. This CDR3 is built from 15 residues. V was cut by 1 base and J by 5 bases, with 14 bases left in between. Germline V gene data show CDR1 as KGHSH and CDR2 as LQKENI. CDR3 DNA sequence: TGTGCCAGCTCACCACTTTCATCCCTGGGGGAGACCCAGTACTTC. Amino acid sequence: CASSPLSSLGETQYF.

CDR3 in amino acids: CASSMQGVNIQYF. CDR3 bases: TGTGCCAGCAGCATGCAGGGGGTTAACATTCAGTACTTC. This chain links TRBV11-3 with TRBJ2-4, with 7 bases lining up with TRBD1. The trim removed 5 bases at V and 7 bases at J, leaving 5 bases unmatched. The CDR3 has 13 residues. In germline, CDR1 is SGHNT, CDR2 YENEEA.

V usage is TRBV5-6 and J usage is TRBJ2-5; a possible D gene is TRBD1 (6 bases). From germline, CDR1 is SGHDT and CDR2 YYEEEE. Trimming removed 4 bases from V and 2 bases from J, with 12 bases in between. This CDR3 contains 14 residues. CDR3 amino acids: CASSTDRLQETQYF. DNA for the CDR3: TGTGCCAGCAGCACAGACAGGCTGCAAGAGACCCAGTACTTC.

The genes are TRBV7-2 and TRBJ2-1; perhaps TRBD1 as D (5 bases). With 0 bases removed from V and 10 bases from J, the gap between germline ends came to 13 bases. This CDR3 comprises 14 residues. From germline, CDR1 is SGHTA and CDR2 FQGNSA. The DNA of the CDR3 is TGTGCCAGCAGCTTAGCGCTAAGGGGCCTAGAGCAGTTCTTC. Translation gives CASSLALRGLEQFF.

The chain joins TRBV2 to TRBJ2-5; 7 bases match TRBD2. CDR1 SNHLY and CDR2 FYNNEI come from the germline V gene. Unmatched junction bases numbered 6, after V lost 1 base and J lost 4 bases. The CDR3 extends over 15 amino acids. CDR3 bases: TGTGCCAGCAGTGAAGTGCGCGGGAGACGAGAGACCCAGTACTTC. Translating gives CASSEVRGRRETQYF.

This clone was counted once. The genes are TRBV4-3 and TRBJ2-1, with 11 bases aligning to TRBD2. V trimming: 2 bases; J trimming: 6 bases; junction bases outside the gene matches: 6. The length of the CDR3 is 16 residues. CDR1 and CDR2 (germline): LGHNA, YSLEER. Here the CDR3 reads CASSQRPTSGGNEQFF. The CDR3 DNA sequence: TGCGCCAGCAGCCAACGCCCAACTAGCGGGGGCAATGAGCAGTTCTTC.

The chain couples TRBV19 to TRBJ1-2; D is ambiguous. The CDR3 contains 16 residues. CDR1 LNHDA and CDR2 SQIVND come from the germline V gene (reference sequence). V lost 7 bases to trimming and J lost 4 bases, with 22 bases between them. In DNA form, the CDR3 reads TGTGCCAGTAACACCCCGGGAGAAAGAGAGGGCTATGGCTACACCTTC. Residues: CASNTPGEREGYGYTF.

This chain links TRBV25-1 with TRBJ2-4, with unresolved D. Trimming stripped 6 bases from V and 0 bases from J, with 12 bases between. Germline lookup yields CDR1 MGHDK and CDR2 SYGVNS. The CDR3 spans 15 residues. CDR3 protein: CASSNGSAAKNIQYF. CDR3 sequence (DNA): TGTGCCAGCAGCAACGGCTCCGCAGCCAAAAACATTCAGTACTTC.

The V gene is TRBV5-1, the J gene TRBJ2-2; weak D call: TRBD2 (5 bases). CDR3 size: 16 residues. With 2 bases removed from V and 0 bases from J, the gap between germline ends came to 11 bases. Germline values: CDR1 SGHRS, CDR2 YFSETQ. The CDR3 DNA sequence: TGCGCCAGCAGCTTCTTAGCGCCCGCGAACACCGGGGAGCTGTTTTTT. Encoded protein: CASSFLAPANTGELFF.

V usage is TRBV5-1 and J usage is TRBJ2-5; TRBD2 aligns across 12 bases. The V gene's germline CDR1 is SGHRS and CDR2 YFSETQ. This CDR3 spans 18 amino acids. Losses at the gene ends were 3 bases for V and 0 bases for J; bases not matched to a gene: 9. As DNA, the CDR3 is TGCGCCAGCAGCTCAAGACTAGCGGGAGACCCGTACCAAGAGACCCAGTACTTC. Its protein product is CASSSRLAGDPYQETQYF.

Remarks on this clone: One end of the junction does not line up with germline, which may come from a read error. The CDR3 DNA follows: TGCGCCACCAGCTTAGTGGCGGGAGGAGGAACCGGGGAGCTGTTTTTT. It is translated as CATSLVAGGGTGELFF. J is TRBJ2-2 and V is TRBV5-1; 8 nucleotides line up with TRBD2. CDR1 is SGHRS and CDR2 is YFSETQ in the germline V gene. The CDR3 length is 16 residues.

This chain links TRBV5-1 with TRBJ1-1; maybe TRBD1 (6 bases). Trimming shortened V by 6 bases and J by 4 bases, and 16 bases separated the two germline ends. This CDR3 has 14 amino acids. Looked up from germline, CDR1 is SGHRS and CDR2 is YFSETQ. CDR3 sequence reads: CASTSGGLGTEAFF. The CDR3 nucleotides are TGCGCCAGCACCTCCGGGGGGCTCGGCACTGAAGCTTTCTTT.

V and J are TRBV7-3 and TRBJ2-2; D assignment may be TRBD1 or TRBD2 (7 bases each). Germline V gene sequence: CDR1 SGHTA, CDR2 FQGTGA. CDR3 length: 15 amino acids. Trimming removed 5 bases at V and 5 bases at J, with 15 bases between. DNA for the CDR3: TGTGCCAGCAGCGCCCGACAGGGAGGGACCGGGGAGCTGTTTTTT. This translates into CASSARQGGTGELFF.

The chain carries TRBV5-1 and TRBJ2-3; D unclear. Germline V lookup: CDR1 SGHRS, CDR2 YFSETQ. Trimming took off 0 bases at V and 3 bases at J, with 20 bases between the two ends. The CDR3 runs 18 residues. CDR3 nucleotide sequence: TGCGCCAGCAGCTTGGGTCCTCTAGTCTTGGGTTCGACAGATACGCAGTATTTT. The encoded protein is CASSLGPLVLGSTDTQYF.

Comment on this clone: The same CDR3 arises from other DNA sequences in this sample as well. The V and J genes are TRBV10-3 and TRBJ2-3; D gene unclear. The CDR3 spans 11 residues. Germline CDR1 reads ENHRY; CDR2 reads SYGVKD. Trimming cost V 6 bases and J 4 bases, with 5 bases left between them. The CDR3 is CAISSSDTQYF. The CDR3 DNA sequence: TGTGCCATCAGCTCTTCAGATACGCAGTATTTT.

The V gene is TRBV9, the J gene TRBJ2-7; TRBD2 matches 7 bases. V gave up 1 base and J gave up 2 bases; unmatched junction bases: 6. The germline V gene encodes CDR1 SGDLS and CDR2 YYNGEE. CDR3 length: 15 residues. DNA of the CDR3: TGTGCCAGCAGCGTAATGGGAGCGGGACCCTACGAGCAGTACTTC. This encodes CASSVMGAGPYEQYF.

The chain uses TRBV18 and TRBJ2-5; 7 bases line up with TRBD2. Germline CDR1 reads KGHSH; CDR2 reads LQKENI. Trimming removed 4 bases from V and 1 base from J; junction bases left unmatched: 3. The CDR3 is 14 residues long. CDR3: CASSRGTTQETQYF. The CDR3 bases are TGTGCCAGCTCACGAGGGACTACCCAAGAGACCCAGTACTTC.

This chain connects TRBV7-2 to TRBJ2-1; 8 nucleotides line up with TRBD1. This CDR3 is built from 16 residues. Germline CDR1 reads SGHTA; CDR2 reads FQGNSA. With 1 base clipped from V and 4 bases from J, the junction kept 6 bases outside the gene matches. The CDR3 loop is CASSLVGRGQYNEQFF. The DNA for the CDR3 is TGTGCCAGCAGCTTAGTTGGCAGGGGGCAATACAATGAGCAGTTCTTC.